These T cell receptor beta chains were read from a single sample in a study of shared clonotypes between healthy human individuals. This table comes from immunoSEQ multiplex PCR, and its TCRdb copy is limited to in-frame clones, with some not included. This sample has 2.5 million or so clones, with around 94% found just once. The sequenced sample was naive CD4+ T cells sorted from blood. The receptor source for this set is a man between 18 and 35 years old in good health. Each CDR3 is given with its conserved first and last residue. The D gene is left open where the match is weak. Clone sizes are given selectively: once, few, many, or a class where the clone is expanded.

>NA|TRBJ1-4|NA|TRBV4-1
CASSQVFQPDGAFF
TGCGCCAGCAGCCAAGTCTTTCAACCGGACGGTGCGTTTTTT
>TRBD1|TRBJ2-2|NA|TRBV5-1
CASSSEQGAKLFF
TGCGCCAGCAGTTCAGAACAGGGGGCAAAGTTGTTTTTT
>NA|TRBJ2-5|NA|TRBV2
CASSEWQRQETQYF
TGTGCCAGCAGTGAGTGGCAAAGACAAGAGACCCAGTACTTC
>NA|TRBJ2-1|once|TRBV25-1
CASSGSGGEQFF
TGTGCCAGCAGTGGATCCGGGGGTGAGCAGTTCTTC
>NA|TRBJ2-5|NA|TRBV11-2
CASSRAMRGQETQYF
TGTGCCAGCAGCCGGGCGATGAGGGGGCAAGAGACCCAGTACTTC
>NA|TRBJ2-7|NA|TRBV2
CASSEMGTTYEQYF
TGTGCCAGCAGTGAAATGGGTACAACCTACGAGCAGTACTTC
>NA|TRBJ2-1|once|TRBV11-2
CASSPMAGSSYNEQFF
TGTGCCAGCAGCCCCATGGCGGGGAGCTCCTACAATGAGCAGTTCTTC
>NA|TRBJ1-1|few|TRBV29-1
CSVEGGILNTEAFF
TGCAGCGTTGAAGGAGGAATCCTGAACACTGAAGCTTTCTTT
>TRBD1|TRBJ2-7|NA|TRBV9
CASSVGTAGYEQYF
TGTGCCAGCAGCGTCGGGACAGCCGGTTACGAGCAGTACTTC
>NA|TRBJ2-6|NA|TRBV4-3
CASTPSHSGANVLTF
TGCGCCAGCACCCCCTCGCACTCTGGGGCCAACGTCCTGACTTTC
>NA|TRBJ1-2|once|TRBV28
CASTLRVVNYGYTF
TGTGCCAGCACCCTCAGGGTAGTTAACTATGGCTACACCTTC
>TRBD1|TRBJ2-7|once|TRBV5-1
CASSYGQGISYEQYF
TGCGCCAGCAGCTACGGACAGGGGATTTCCTACGAGCAGTACTTC
>TRBD2|TRBJ2-1|NA|TRBV7-2
CASSLTSSHYNEQFF
TGTGCCAGCAGCCTGACTAGCTCGCACTACAATGAGCAGTTCTTC
>TRBD2|TRBJ2-3|NA|TRBV25-1
CASSALAGGIDTQYF
TGTGCCAGCAGTGCCCTAGCGGGGGGAATTGATACGCAGTATTTT
>NA|TRBJ2-1|NA|TRBV7-8
CASSLERRYNEQFF
TGTGCCAGCAGCTTAGAAAGGCGGTACAATGAGCAGTTCTTC
>NA|TRBJ2-5|NA|TRBV11-2
CASARGSGAQETQYF
TGTGCCAGCGCCCGGGGGAGCGGAGCACAAGAGACCCAGTACTTC